These T cell receptor beta chains were read from a single sample in a study of technical replicates of blood from a few donors. Using immunoSEQ multiplex PCR, the repertoire was profiled, and TCRdb retains in-frame clones only, with some absent. Among 56,000 or so clones listed, about 94% were seen once. The sample taken for sequencing was PBMCs. These receptor sequences come from a human donor in good health. Some clones in this sample may be carry-over from other donors' samples. Each CDR3 is given with its conserved first and last residue. Fields, in order: D gene, V gene, J gene, clone size, CDR3 protein, CDR3 DNA. A D gene is named only where the DNA matches it firmly. A row's size may be missing; if present it is once, few, many or a size class.

d_gene: TRBD1; v_gene: TRBV5-1; j_gene: TRBJ2-3; abundance: -; CDR3aa: CASSRGTGVFTDTQYF; CDR3nt: TGCGCCAGCAGCCGGGGGACAGGGGTGTTCACAGATACGCAGTATTTT
d_gene: TRBD1; v_gene: TRBV5-4; j_gene: TRBJ2-3; abundance: -; CDR3aa: CASSSPDRVTDTQYF; CDR3nt: TGTGCCAGCAGCTCCCCTGACAGGGTCACAGATACGCAGTATTTT
d_gene: -; v_gene: TRBV4-3; j_gene: TRBJ2-5; abundance: -; CDR3aa: CASSQGLGEETQYF; CDR3nt: TGCGCCAGCAGCCAGGGACTCGGGGAAGAGACCCAGTACTTC
d_gene: TRBD2; v_gene: TRBV5-1; j_gene: TRBJ2-5; abundance: -; CDR3aa: CASSLLAEWAIQETQYF; CDR3nt: TGCGCCAGCAGCTTGCTAGCGGAATGGGCGATCCAAGAGACCCAGTACTTC
d_gene: -; v_gene: TRBV18; j_gene: TRBJ2-1; abundance: once; CDR3aa: CASSPTDSYNEQFF; CDR3nt: TGTGCCAGCTCACCGACGGACAGTTACAATGAGCAGTTCTTC
d_gene: TRBD1; v_gene: TRBV5-1; j_gene: TRBJ2-1; abundance: -; CDR3aa: CASSLQGEPYNEQFF; CDR3nt: TGCGCCAGCAGCTTACAGGGGGAACCCTACAATGAGCAGTTCTTC
d_gene: -; v_gene: TRBV10-2; j_gene: TRBJ1-2; abundance: -; CDR3aa: CASSEWGTTYGYTF; CDR3nt: TGCGCCAGCAGTGAATGGGGGACAACCTATGGCTACACCTTC
d_gene: TRBD2; v_gene: TRBV7-2; j_gene: TRBJ2-1; abundance: -; CDR3aa: CASSLVGGGANEQFF; CDR3nt: TGTGCCAGCAGCTTAGTTGGCGGGGGGGCCAATGAGCAGTTCTTC
d_gene: -; v_gene: TRBV25-1; j_gene: TRBJ2-1; abundance: -; CDR3aa: CASIQTGKQFF; CDR3nt: TGTGCCAGCATTCAGACGGGTAAGCAGTTCTTC
d_gene: -; v_gene: TRBV7-2; j_gene: TRBJ2-1; abundance: -; CDR3aa: CASSLGTDKGNEQFF; CDR3nt: TGTGCCAGCAGCTTAGGCACCGATAAGGGGAATGAGCAGTTCTTC
d_gene: -; v_gene: TRBV7-9; j_gene: TRBJ2-3; abundance: -; CDR3aa: CASSPGYPTDTQYF; CDR3nt: TGTGCCAGCAGCCCAGGGTATCCCACAGATACGCAGTATTTT
d_gene: TRBD1; v_gene: TRBV6-5; j_gene: TRBJ1-2; abundance: -; CDR3aa: CASSQGQAPYGYTF; CDR3nt: TGTGCCAGCAGTCAGGGACAGGCGCCCTATGGCTACACCTTC
d_gene: TRBD1; v_gene: TRBV19; j_gene: TRBJ2-5; abundance: -; CDR3aa: CASRTGGQETQYF; CDR3nt: TGTGCCAGTAGGACAGGGGGCCAAGAGACCCAGTACTTC
d_gene: TRBD1; v_gene: TRBV4-3; j_gene: TRBJ1-1; abundance: -; CDR3aa: CASSLGRQGEAFF; CDR3nt: TGCGCCAGCAGCCTGGGGAGACAGGGCGAAGCTTTCTTT
d_gene: -; v_gene: TRBV25-1; j_gene: TRBJ2-3; abundance: -; CDR3aa: CASSIPGGPDTQYF; CDR3nt: TGTGCCAGCAGTATCCCGGGGGGCCCAGATACGCAGTATTTT
d_gene: -; v_gene: TRBV14; j_gene: TRBJ1-1; abundance: -; CDR3aa: CASSKVAATEAFF; CDR3nt: TGTGCCAGCAGCAAGGTGGCGGCCACTGAAGCTTTCTTT
d_gene: TRBD1; v_gene: TRBV6-1; j_gene: TRBJ2-7; abundance: -; CDR3aa: CASSEQGGEVSGTYGQYF; CDR3nt: TGTGCCAGCAGTGAACAAGGGGGCGAGGTTTCGGGAACCTATGGGCAGTACTTC
d_gene: TRBD1; v_gene: TRBV15; j_gene: TRBJ2-7; abundance: -; CDR3aa: CATSRGQGRDEQYF; CDR3nt: TGTGCCACCAGCAGAGGACAGGGAAGGGACGAGCAGTACTTC
d_gene: TRBD2; v_gene: TRBV5-1; j_gene: TRBJ2-1; abundance: medium-sized; CDR3aa: CASSSAGGYNEQFF; CDR3nt: TGCGCCAGCAGCTCGGCGGGAGGATACAATGAGCAGTTCTTC
d_gene: -; v_gene: TRBV19; j_gene: TRBJ2-3; abundance: -; CDR3aa: CASSTDLYTQYF; CDR3nt: TGTGCCAGTAGTACGGACTTGTATACGCAGTATTTT
d_gene: -; v_gene: TRBV5-8; j_gene: TRBJ2-3; abundance: -; CDR3aa: CASSSPRGDTQYF; CDR3nt: TGTGCCAGCAGCTCCCCCCGGGGAGATACGCAGTATTTT
d_gene: -; v_gene: TRBV11-3; j_gene: TRBJ2-2; abundance: -; CDR3aa: CASSLDTAGEVTGELFF; CDR3nt: TGTGCCAGCAGCTTAGATACGGCAGGGGAAGTGACCGGGGAGCTGTTTTTT
d_gene: -; v_gene: TRBV7-9; j_gene: TRBJ1-2; abundance: -; CDR3aa: CASSFETAYGYTF; CDR3nt: TGTGCCAGCAGTTTCGAGACAGCCTATGGCTACACCTTC
d_gene: TRBD1; v_gene: TRBV7-2; j_gene: TRBJ2-2; abundance: -; CDR3aa: CASSPTGTVTGELFF; CDR3nt: TGTGCCAGCAGCCCTACCGGGACAGTCACCGGGGAGCTGTTTTTT
d_gene: -; v_gene: TRBV5-1; j_gene: TRBJ2-2; abundance: -; CDR3aa: CASSMAPPAGELFF; CDR3nt: TGCGCCAGCAGCATGGCCCCGCCGGCCGGGGAGCTGTTTTTT
d_gene: -; v_gene: TRBV2; j_gene: TRBJ1-1; abundance: -; CDR3aa: CASSVQMNTEAFF; CDR3nt: TGTGCCAGCAGTGTTCAAATGAACACTGAAGCTTTCTTT
d_gene: TRBD2; v_gene: TRBV4-3; j_gene: TRBJ2-7; abundance: -; CDR3aa: CASSPKRGVEQYF; CDR3nt: TGCGCCAGCAGCCCCAAGCGGGGCGTCGAGCAGTACTTC
d_gene: -; v_gene: TRBV2; j_gene: TRBJ2-7; abundance: -; CDR3aa: CASRIGHQIYEQYF; CDR3nt: TGTGCCAGCAGGATTGGACACCAGATCTACGAGCAGTACTTC
d_gene: -; v_gene: TRBV6-8; j_gene: TRBJ1-2; abundance: -; CDR3aa: CASSYDFNYGYTF; CDR3nt: TGTGCCAGCAGTTATGACTTTAACTATGGCTACACCTTC
d_gene: TRBD1; v_gene: TRBV19; j_gene: TRBJ1-1; abundance: -; CDR3aa: CASSRDRVNTEAFF; CDR3nt: TGTGCCAGTAGTCGGGACAGGGTGAACACTGAAGCTTTCTTT
d_gene: TRBD2; v_gene: TRBV6-5; j_gene: TRBJ2-3; abundance: once; CDR3aa: CASSYSKRGGTDTQYF; CDR3nt: TGTGCCAGCAGTTACTCGAAACGGGGGGGCACAGATACGCAGTATTTT
d_gene: -; v_gene: TRBV30; j_gene: TRBJ2-3; abundance: -; CDR3aa: CAWSYRDTDTQYF; CDR3nt: TGTGCCTGGAGTTACCGAGACACAGATACGCAGTATTTT
d_gene: -; v_gene: TRBV5-8; j_gene: TRBJ1-5; abundance: -; CDR3aa: CASSSSDSFNQPQHF; CDR3nt: TGTGCCAGCAGCTCTTCTGACAGCTTTAATCAGCCCCAGCATTTT
d_gene: TRBD1; v_gene: TRBV6-6; j_gene: TRBJ2-5; abundance: -; CDR3aa: CASTLGQGTGGETQYF; CDR3nt: TGTGCCAGCACCTTGGGACAGGGAACCGGTGGAGAGACCCAGTACTTC
d_gene: TRBD1; v_gene: TRBV27; j_gene: TRBJ2-1; abundance: -; CDR3aa: CASSGQGYNEQFF; CDR3nt: TGTGCCAGCAGCGGACAGGGTTACAATGAGCAGTTCTTC
d_gene: TRBD1; v_gene: TRBV19; j_gene: TRBJ2-3; abundance: -; CDR3aa: CASSPQGAKGGDTQYF; CDR3nt: TGTGCCAGTAGTCCACAGGGGGCCAAGGGGGGAGATACGCAGTATTTT
d_gene: TRBD2; v_gene: TRBV13; j_gene: TRBJ2-5; abundance: -; CDR3aa: CASSPPTSGGQETQYF; CDR3nt: TGTGCCAGCAGCCCGCCCACTAGCGGGGGACAAGAGACCCAGTACTTC